A single sample is the source of the 12 T cell receptor beta chains below, sequenced in a study of blood T cells in healthy people across ages. The second PCR ran roughly 6 to 11 cycles with a sample-barcoded 5' primer and J-beta primers. MiXCR, run by TCRdb on the 5' RACE reads, gives a single entry per CDR3 protein. In the table there are 450,000 to 700,000 distinct CDR3 sequences, 27% of which are singletons. Source material: blood. The receptors come from a woman in her 70s in good health.

V usage is TRBV6-5 and J usage is TRBJ1-1; unclear D gene. CDR1 and CDR2 from the germline V gene are MNHEY and SVGAGI. CDR3 size: 15 residues. V lost 0 bases to trimming and J lost 6 bases, with 14 bases between them. CDR3 residues: CASSYSNTGDAEAFF. The CDR3 DNA is TGTGCCAGCAGTTACTCGAATACGGGAGACGCTGAAGCTTTCTTT.

The rearrangement joins TRBV4-3 to TRBJ1-1, with D perhaps TRBD1 (6 bases). The ends were cut back, 4 bases at V and 12 bases at J, with 18 bases in the middle. Germline lookup yields CDR1 LGHNA and CDR2 YSLEER. The CDR3 consists of 13 residues. The CDR3 is CASSPAGAGRTFF. The CDR3 nucleotides are TGCGCCAGCAGCCCCGCGGGGGCCGGAAGGACTTTCTTT.

In its sample, this clonotype was seen once. The rearrangement uses TRBV6-6 and TRBJ2-5; 11 bases are shared with TRBD1. This CDR3 is built from 16 residues. The V segment lost 2 bases and the J segment 3 bases; nucleotides outside the gene matches: 5. Germline V CDR1 and CDR2: MNHNY, SVGAGI (reference sequence). The CDR3 loop is CASSYGTGGVKETQYF. CDR3 nucleotide sequence: TGTGCCAGCAGTTACGGGACAGGGGGAGTTAAAGAGACCCAGTACTTC.

The chain links TRBV12-3 or TRBV12-4 to TRBJ1-2; 7 bases fit TRBD1. Unmatched junction bases numbered 7, after V lost 7 bases and J lost 2 bases. The CDR3 totals 14 residues. The CDR3 coding sequence is TGTGCCAGCACCAACAGGGGAGGGAACTATGGCTACACCTTC. Translating it yields CASTNRGGNYGYTF.

This clonotype was detected a few times. The chain combines TRBV3-1 with TRBJ2-7; 7 bases match TRBD2. CDR3 length: 13 amino acids. V was clipped by 2 bases and J by 5 bases; unmatched bases: 3. In germline, CDR1 is LGHDT, CDR2 YNNKEL (reference sequence). CDR3 coding DNA: TGTGCCAGCAGCCAACGGGAGGCTGACGAGCAGTACTTC. It specifies CASSQREADEQYF.

This rearrangement joins TRBV7-9 to TRBJ1-1; TRBD1 matches 8 bases. Germline loops: CDR1 SEHNR, CDR2 FQNEAQ (reference sequence). With 5 bases clipped from V and 5 bases from J, the junction kept 10 bases outside the gene matches. The CDR3 is 15 residues long. The CDR3 reads CASSGRTGQRTEAFF. As DNA, the CDR3 is TGTGCCAGCAGCGGGAGGACAGGGCAGAGAACTGAAGCTTTCTTT.

This clonotype was seen once. V usage is TRBV9 and J usage is TRBJ2-1, with D possibly matching TRBD2 (5 bases). The CDR3 sequence is 14 residues long. Trimming stripped 0 bases from V and 5 bases from J, with 9 bases between. The germline gives CDR1 SGDLS, CDR2 YYNGEE. The CDR3 sequence is CASSVVPGDNEQFF. The CDR3 DNA is TGTGCCAGCAGCGTAGTTCCCGGGGACAATGAGCAGTTCTTC.

The rearrangement joins TRBV20-1 to TRBJ1-4; D is undetermined. V lost 1 base and J 3 bases, leaving 3 bases between the germline ends. Germline V gene data show CDR1 as DFQATT and CDR2 as SNEGSKA (reference sequence). This CDR3 spans 12 amino acids. The CDR3 spells CSARGSNEKLFF. CDR3 nucleotides: TGCAGTGCTAGAGGATCTAATGAAAAACTGTTTTTT.

The chain is built from TRBV20-1 and TRBJ1-4; 7 nucleotides agree with TRBD1. The trim removed 2 bases at V and 4 bases at J, leaving 13 bases unmatched. The length of the CDR3 is 17 residues. Germline V gene data show CDR1 as DFQATT and CDR2 as SNEGSKA (reference sequence). CDR3 nucleotide sequence: TGCAGTGCTAGATTGACAGGGAAGGGGCAGAGTAATGAAAAACTGTTTTTT. Translated, it gives CSARLTGKGQSNEKLFF.

This clonotype was observed a handful of times. The CDR3 loop reads CASSKTSGGTMTYEQYF. CDR3 in DNA: TGTGCCAGCAGCAAGACTAGCGGGGGGACCATGACCTACGAGCAGTACTTC. V usage is TRBV9 and J usage is TRBJ2-5, with TRBD2 matching 13 bases. Matching the DNA end better, TRBJ2-7 makes the J call doubtful. The CDR3 extends over 17 amino acids. Germline V gives CDR1 SGDLS, CDR2 YYNGEE.

Concerning this clonotype itself: A much larger clone lies one base from this, so it may be a read error. V and J are TRBV29-1 and TRBJ1-4; D might be TRBD1 (6 bases). This CDR3 has 13 residues. Germline CDR1 is SQVTM and CDR2 is ANQGSEA. CDR3 coding DNA: TGCAGCGCTGGACAGTTTATAAATGAAAAACCGTTTTTT. It yields the protein CSAGQFINEKPFF.

This clonotype was counted a few times. The chain employs TRBV6-1 and TRBJ2-5; 7 positions agree with TRBD2. This CDR3 is built from 13 residues. The germline gives CDR1 MNHNS, CDR2 SASEGT. Losses at the gene ends were 7 bases for V and 11 bases for J; bases not matched to a gene: 13. Here the CDR3 reads CASKKAAGLEQYF. The DNA of the CDR3 is TGTGCCAGCAAAAAAGCAGCGGGATTAGAGCAGTACTTC.